Sequencing of this TCR beta chain was carried out in a study of blood T cell repertoires in COVID-19. Sequencing used immunoSEQ multiplex PCR; TCRdb keeps in-frame clones, though not all of them. Among 60,000 to 85,000 clones listed, roughly 79% were seen once. The CDR3 length is 15 residues. The junction had 4 bases not matched to a gene; V was cut back by 5 bases and J by 0 bases. The germline V gene encodes CDR1 SNHLY and CDR2 FYNNEI. This sequence joins TRBV2 and TRBJ1-5; 7 positions match TRBD1. Sequenced material: peripheral blood. This receptor was taken from a woman in her sixties or seventies with acute or convalescent COVID-19. CDR3 nucleotide sequence: TGTGCCAGCAGTCCGAGGACAGGTAGCAATCAGCCCCAGCATTTT. It codes for CASSPRTGSNQPQHF. The whole variable domain, remainder taken from reference TRBV2 and TRBJ1-5, is EPEVTQTPSHQVTQMGQEVILRCVPISNHLYFYWYRQILGQKVEFLVSFYNNEISEKSEIFDDQFSVERPDGSNFTLKIRSTKLEDSAMYFCASSPRTGSNQPQHFGDGTRLSIL.